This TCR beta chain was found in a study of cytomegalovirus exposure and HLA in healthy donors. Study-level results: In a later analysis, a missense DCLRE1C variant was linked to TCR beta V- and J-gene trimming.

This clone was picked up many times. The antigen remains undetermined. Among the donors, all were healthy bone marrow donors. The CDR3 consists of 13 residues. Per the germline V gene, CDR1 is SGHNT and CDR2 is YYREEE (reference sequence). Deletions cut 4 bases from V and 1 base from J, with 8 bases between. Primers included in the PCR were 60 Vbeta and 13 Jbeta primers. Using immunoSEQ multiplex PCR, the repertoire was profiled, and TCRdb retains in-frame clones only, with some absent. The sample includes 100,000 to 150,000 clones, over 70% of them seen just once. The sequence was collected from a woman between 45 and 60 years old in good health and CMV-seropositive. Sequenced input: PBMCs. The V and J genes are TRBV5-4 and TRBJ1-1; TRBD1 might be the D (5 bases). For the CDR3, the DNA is TGTGCCAGCAGCCCGGGGGGGAACACTGAAGCTTTCTTT. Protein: CASSPGGNTEAFF.